The rows below give T cell receptor beta chains drawn from one sample of a study of cytomegalovirus exposure and HLA in healthy donors. The protocol was immunoSEQ multiplex PCR, while the TCRdb copy is restricted to in-frame clones and leaves out a portion. The table includes 95,000 to 150,000 clones, around 67% detected once. Sequenced: PBMCs. The receptors stem from a man aged 55 to 69 in good health and CMV-seropositive. Both conserved end residues are part of each CDR3. The D gene is left open where the match is weak. Not every row has a clone size; where given, it reads once, few, many or a size class.

V	D	size	J	CDR3	DNA
TRBV6-1	NA	NA	TRBJ1-6	CASSVGTSNNSPLHF	TGTGCCAGCAGTGTAGGGACATCTAATAATTCACCCCTCCACTTT
TRBV5-1	TRBD1	NA	TRBJ1-5	CASSLTGGDQPQHF	TGCGCCAGCAGCCTGACAGGGGGTGATCAGCCCCAGCATTTT
TRBV5-8	NA	few	TRBJ1-2	CASSLTGIYGYTF	TGTGCCAGCAGCCTTACAGGAATATATGGCTACACCTTC
TRBV10-1	NA	NA	TRBJ2-5	CASSDAQETQYF	TGCGCCAGCAGTGATGCGCAAGAGACCCAGTACTTC
TRBV9	NA	NA	TRBJ2-5	CASGNPGQETQYF	TGTGCCAGCGGCAATCCAGGCCAAGAGACCCAGTACTTC
TRBV19	TRBD1	once	TRBJ1-2	CASSIAGQGMSSYTF	TGTGCCAGTAGTATAGCTGGACAGGGTATGTCCAGCTACACCTTC
TRBV6-1	NA	NA	TRBJ1-6	CASSEQAHNSPLHF	TGTGCCAGCAGTGAACAGGCCCATAATTCACCCCTCCACTTT
TRBV2	NA	medium-sized	TRBJ2-6	CASTPGTTKANVLTF	TGTGCCAGCACCCCCGGGACAACGAAGGCCAACGTCCTGACTTTC
TRBV30	NA	NA	TRBJ1-1	CAWSPRRTEAFF	TGTGCCTGGAGCCCTCGGAGAACTGAAGCTTTCTTT
TRBV5-1	NA	NA	TRBJ1-1	CASRTDGLNTEAFF	TGCGCCAGCAGGACAGACGGATTGAACACTGAAGCTTTCTTT
TRBV6-5	NA	NA	TRBJ2-2	CASSYTRGWAGELFF	TGTGCCAGCAGTTACACCCGGGGATGGGCCGGGGAGCTGTTTTTT
TRBV28	TRBD1	NA	TRBJ2-1	CASRNIPGQGMGNEQFF	TGTGCCAGCAGAAACATCCCGGGACAGGGTATGGGCAATGAGCAGTTCTTC
TRBV27	NA	few	TRBJ1-1	CASSSLLTENTEAFF	TGTGCCAGCAGTTCACTCTTGACAGAGAACACTGAAGCTTTCTTT
TRBV19	TRBD1	NA	TRBJ1-4	CASRDRGGEKLFF	TGTGCCAGTAGGGACAGGGGCGGTGAAAAACTGTTTTTT
TRBV5-1	TRBD1	NA	TRBJ1-5	CASSPGQGAAQPQHF	TGCGCCAGCAGCCCCGGACAGGGGGCGGCTCAGCCCCAGCATTTT
TRBV30	TRBD1	NA	TRBJ1-1	CACGTGRHTEAFF	TGTGCCTGTGGGACAGGGAGACACACTGAAGCTTTCTTT
TRBV6-1	NA	NA	TRBJ1-2	CASSEVGVLGYGYTF	TGTGCCAGCAGTGAAGTCGGGGTTTTGGGCTATGGCTACACCTTC
TRBV5-4	NA	NA	TRBJ2-5	CASNGMGAQETQYF	TGTGCCAGCAACGGAATGGGGGCTCAAGAGACCCAGTACTTC
TRBV4-1	TRBD1	NA	TRBJ1-3	CASSQVQDRGSGNTIYF	TGCGCCAGCAGCCAAGTCCAGGACAGGGGTTCTGGAAACACCATATATTTT
TRBV7-9	NA	NA	TRBJ1-2	CASSSRFGSQGFDYGYTF	TGTGCCAGCAGCTCGAGGTTCGGGTCGCAGGGGTTTGACTATGGCTACACCTTC
TRBV7-3	NA	NA	TRBJ2-7	CASSSRAVGEQYF	TGTGCCAGCAGCTCTAGAGCCGTCGGGGAGCAGTACTTC
TRBV2	NA	NA	TRBJ2-2	CASSGGEGRNTGELFF	TGTGCCAGCAGTGGAGGTGAGGGAAGGAACACCGGGGAGCTGTTTTTT
TRBV6-5	TRBD1	few	TRBJ2-7	CASSLGGGLSSYEQYF	TGTGCCAGCAGTTTAGGGGGCGGACTGAGCTCCTACGAGCAGTACTTC
TRBV5-1	TRBD1	NA	TRBJ2-5	CASLLGSQGAPRETQYF	TGCGCCAGCCTCCTTGGGTCCCAGGGGGCGCCCAGAGAGACCCAGTACTTC
TRBV5-4	NA	few	TRBJ2-7	CASSQGREYEQYF	TGTGCCAGCAGCCAAGGACGGGAATACGAGCAGTACTTC
TRBV5-1	TRBD1	NA	TRBJ2-1	CASSSYPEGQGDNEQFF	TGCGCCAGCAGCTCGTATCCCGAGGGACAGGGAGACAATGAGCAGTTCTTC
TRBV28	NA	once	TRBJ2-5	CASSSTGKGTQYF	TGTGCCAGCAGTTCTACAGGGAAGGGGACCCAGTACTTC
TRBV6-5	NA	NA	TRBJ2-7	CASSYSNDSPFEQYF	TGTGCCAGCAGTTACTCGAACGACTCACCCTTCGAGCAGTACTTC
TRBV28	NA	NA	TRBJ2-7	CASGPRKGIQVFDEQYF	TGTGCCAGCGGCCCTAGGAAGGGGATACAGGTTTTTGACGAGCAGTACTTC
TRBV11-2	TRBD1	NA	TRBJ1-6	CASSRSGQPNSPLHF	TGTGCCAGCAGCCGATCGGGACAGCCTAATTCACCCCTCCACTTT
TRBV5-1	TRBD2	NA	TRBJ2-3	CASSTSAGEGDTQYF	TGCGCCAGCAGCACCTCAGCGGGGGAGGGAGATACGCAGTATTTT
TRBV5-1	TRBD1	NA	TRBJ1-3	CASSLGIGTESFSGNTIYF	TGCGCCAGCAGCTTGGGAATTGGGACAGAGTCTTTCTCTGGAAACACCATATATTTT
TRBV29-1	TRBD1	NA	TRBJ2-7	CSGRQGAGYEQYF	TGCAGCGGGCGACAGGGGGCGGGTTACGAGCAGTACTTC
TRBV10-1	TRBD1	few	TRBJ2-7	CASTRDRGGEQYF	TGCGCCAGCACCCGGGACAGGGGAGGCGAGCAGTACTTC
TRBV19	NA	NA	TRBJ2-1	CASSRHYNEQFF	TGTGCCAGTAGTCGACACTACAATGAGCAGTTCTTC
TRBV14	NA	NA	TRBJ1-1	CASSQVIGVAEAFF	TGTGCCAGCAGCCAAGTCATCGGGGTGGCTGAAGCTTTCTTT
TRBV7-2	NA	few	TRBJ1-4	CASSPRGGSKEKLFF	TGTGCCAGCAGCCCCCGTGGGGGGTCTAAGGAAAAACTGTTTTTT
TRBV5-4	NA	few	TRBJ1-1	CASSLDSEAFF	TGTGCCAGCAGCTTAGACAGTGAAGCTTTCTTT
TRBV6-6	TRBD1	few	TRBJ2-7	CASRDRAYEQYF	TGTGCCAGCAGGGACAGGGCCTACGAGCAGTACTTC
TRBV19	TRBD1	NA	TRBJ2-6	CASSIDRGSANVLTF	TGTGCCAGTAGTATCGACAGGGGTTCGGCCAACGTCCTGACTTTC
TRBV6-6	TRBD1	NA	TRBJ1-1	CASSYDRVSTEAFF	TGTGCCAGCAGTTACGACAGGGTTAGCACTGAAGCTTTCTTT
TRBV5-4	TRBD1	few	TRBJ2-7	CASSDPGTGAYEQYF	TGTGCCAGCAGCGATCCCGGGACAGGGGCCTACGAGCAGTACTTC
TRBV15	NA	NA	TRBJ2-7	CATNRGGHEQYF	TGTGCCACCAACAGGGGAGGCCACGAGCAGTACTTC
TRBV5-8	TRBD1	NA	TRBJ2-5	CASSGTGTGGETQYF	TGTGCCAGCAGCGGCACCGGGACAGGGGGAGAGACCCAGTACTTC
TRBV6-6	TRBD2	NA	TRBJ2-3	CASKRGVITDTQYF	TGTGCCAGCAAGCGGGGGGTGATCACAGATACGCAATATTTT
TRBV2	NA	NA	TRBJ1-5	CASSERGGDNQPQHF	TGTGCCAGCAGTGAGAGGGGGGGAGACAATCAGCCCCAGCATTTT
TRBV29-1	NA	NA	TRBJ2-3	CSVVRMGQDTDTQYF	TGCAGCGTCGTCCGGATGGGACAAGACACAGATACGCAGTATTTT
TRBV5-6	NA	NA	TRBJ1-2	CASSLVQGLNYGYTF	TGTGCCAGCAGCTTGGTCCAGGGTTTAAACTATGGCTACACCTTC
TRBV6-1	TRBD2	NA	TRBJ2-7	CASSTGLAGVYEQYF	TGTGCCAGCAGTACCGGACTAGCGGGTGTGTACGAGCAGTACTTC
TRBV6-6	TRBD1	NA	TRBJ1-2	CASSDRGGQGYGYTF	TGTGCCAGCTCTGACAGGGGGGGACAGGGTTATGGCTACACCTTC
TRBV5-1	NA	NA	TRBJ1-1	CASSLVMGEGPRMNTEAFF	TGCGCCAGCAGCTTGGTTATGGGGGAGGGACCCCGAATGAACACTGAAGCTTTCTTT
TRBV5-4	NA	once	TRBJ2-3	CASSLEGGGSEDTQYF	TGTGCCAGCAGCTTGGAAGGGGGGGGTTCTGAAGATACGCAGTATTTT
TRBV6-6	NA	NA	TRBJ2-4	CASSYVTGEPKNIQYF	TGTGCCAGCAGTTACGTCACGGGTGAGCCAAAAAACATTCAGTACTTC
TRBV30	TRBD1	NA	TRBJ1-6	CASGQGNNSPLHF	TGTGCCTCCGGACAGGGCAATAATTCACCCCTCCACTTT
TRBV7-8	NA	NA	TRBJ1-1	CASSLPGPNTEAFF	TGTGCCAGCAGCTTACCTGGGCCGAACACTGAAGCTTTCTTT
TRBV10-1	TRBD1	NA	TRBJ1-2	CASSATGTGGFGGYTF	TGCGCCAGCAGTGCCACCGGGACAGGGGGCTTCGGGGGCTACACCTTC